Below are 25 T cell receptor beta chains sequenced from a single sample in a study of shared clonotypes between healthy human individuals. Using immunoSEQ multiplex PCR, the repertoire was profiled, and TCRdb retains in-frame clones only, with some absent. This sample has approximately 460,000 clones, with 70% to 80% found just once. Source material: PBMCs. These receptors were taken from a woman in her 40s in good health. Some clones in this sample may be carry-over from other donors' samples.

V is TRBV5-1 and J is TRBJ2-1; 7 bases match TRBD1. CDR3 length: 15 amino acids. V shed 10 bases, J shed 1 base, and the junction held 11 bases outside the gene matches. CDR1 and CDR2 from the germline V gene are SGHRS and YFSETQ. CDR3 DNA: TGCGCCTCCAGCGAGAGGGGACAGTCCTACAATGAGCAGTTCTTC. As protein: CASSERGQSYNEQFF.

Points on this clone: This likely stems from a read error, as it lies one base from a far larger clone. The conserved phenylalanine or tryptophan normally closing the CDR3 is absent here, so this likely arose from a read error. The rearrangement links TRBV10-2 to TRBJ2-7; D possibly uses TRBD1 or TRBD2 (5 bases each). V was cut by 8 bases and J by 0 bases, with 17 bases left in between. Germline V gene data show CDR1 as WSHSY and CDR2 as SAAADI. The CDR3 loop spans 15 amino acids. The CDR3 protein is CASGGIWGNSYEQYL. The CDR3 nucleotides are TGCGCCAGCGGGGGAATTTGGGGAAACTCCTACGAGCAGTACCTC.

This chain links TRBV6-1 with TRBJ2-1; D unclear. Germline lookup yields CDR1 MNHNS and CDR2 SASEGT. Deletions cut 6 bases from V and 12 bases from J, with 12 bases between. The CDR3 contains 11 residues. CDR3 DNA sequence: TGTGCCAGCAGCGGTATTGCTGGGCAGTTCTTC. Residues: CASSGIAGQFF.

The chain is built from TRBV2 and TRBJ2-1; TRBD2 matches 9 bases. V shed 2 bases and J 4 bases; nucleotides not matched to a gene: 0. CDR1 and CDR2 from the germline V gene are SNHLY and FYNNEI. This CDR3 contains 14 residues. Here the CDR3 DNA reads TGTGCCAGCAGTGAACTAGCGGGATACAATGAGCAGTTCTTC. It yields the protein CASSELAGYNEQFF.

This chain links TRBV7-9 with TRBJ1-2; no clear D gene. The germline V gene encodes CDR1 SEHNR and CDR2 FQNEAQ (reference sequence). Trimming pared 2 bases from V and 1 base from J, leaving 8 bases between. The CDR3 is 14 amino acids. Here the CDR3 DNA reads TGTGCCAGCAGCTTAAACAGTCTTAACTATGGCTACACCTTC. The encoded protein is CASSLNSLNYGYTF.

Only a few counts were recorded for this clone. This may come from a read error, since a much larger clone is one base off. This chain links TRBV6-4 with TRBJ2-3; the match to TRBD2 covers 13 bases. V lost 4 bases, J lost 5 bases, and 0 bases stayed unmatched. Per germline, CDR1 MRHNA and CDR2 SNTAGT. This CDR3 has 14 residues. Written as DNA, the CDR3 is TGTGCCAGCAGTGGACTAGCGGGAGGAGATACGCAGTATTTT. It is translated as CASSGLAGGDTQYF.

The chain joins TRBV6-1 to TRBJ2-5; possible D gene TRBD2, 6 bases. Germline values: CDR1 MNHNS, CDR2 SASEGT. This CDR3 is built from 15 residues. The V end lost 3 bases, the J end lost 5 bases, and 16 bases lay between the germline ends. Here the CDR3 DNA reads TGTGCCAGCAGTGACGAGTACGGGGGATCGGAGACCCAGTACTTC. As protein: CASSDEYGGSETQYF.

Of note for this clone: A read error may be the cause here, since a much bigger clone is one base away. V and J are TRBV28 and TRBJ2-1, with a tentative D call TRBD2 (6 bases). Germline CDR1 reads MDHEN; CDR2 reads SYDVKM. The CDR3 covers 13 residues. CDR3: CAGRREPYNEQFF. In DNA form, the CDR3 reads TGTGCCGGCAGGCGGGAACCCTACAATGAGCAGTTCTTC.

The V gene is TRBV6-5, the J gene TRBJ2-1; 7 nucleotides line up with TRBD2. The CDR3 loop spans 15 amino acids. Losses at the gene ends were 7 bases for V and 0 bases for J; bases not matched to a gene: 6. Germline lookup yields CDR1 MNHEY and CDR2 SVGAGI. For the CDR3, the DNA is TGTGCCAGCAAAACTAGCGAGAGCTCCTACAATGAGCAGTTCTTC. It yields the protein CASKTSESSYNEQFF.

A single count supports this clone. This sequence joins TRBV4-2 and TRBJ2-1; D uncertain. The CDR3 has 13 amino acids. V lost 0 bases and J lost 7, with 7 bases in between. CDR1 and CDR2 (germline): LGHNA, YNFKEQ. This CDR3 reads CASSQDGLNEQFF. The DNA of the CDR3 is TGTGCCAGCAGCCAAGATGGGCTTAATGAGCAGTTCTTC.

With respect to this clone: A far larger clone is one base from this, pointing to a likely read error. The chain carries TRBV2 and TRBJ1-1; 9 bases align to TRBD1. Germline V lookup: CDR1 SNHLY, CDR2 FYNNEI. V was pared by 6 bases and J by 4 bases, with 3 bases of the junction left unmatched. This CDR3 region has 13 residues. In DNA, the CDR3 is TGTGCCAGCAGGGTGACAGGGGGCACTGAAGCTTTCTTT. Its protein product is CASRVTGGTEAFF.

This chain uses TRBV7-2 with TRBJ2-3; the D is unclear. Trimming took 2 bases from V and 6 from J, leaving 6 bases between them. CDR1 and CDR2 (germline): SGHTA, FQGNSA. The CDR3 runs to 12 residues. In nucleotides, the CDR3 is TGTGCCAGCAGCTTACTATCGGATACGCAGTATTTT. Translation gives CASSLLSDTQYF. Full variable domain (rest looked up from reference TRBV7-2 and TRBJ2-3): GAGVSQSPSNKVTEKGKDVELRCDPISGHTALYWYRQSLGQGLEFLIYFQGNSAPDKSGLPSDRFSAERTGGSVSTLTIQRTQQEDSAVYLCASSLLSDTQYFGPGTRLTVL.

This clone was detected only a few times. The CDR3 DNA is TGTGCCAGCAGTGTGGCTAGCGGGAGTAATGAGCAGTTCTTC. Amino acid sequence: CASSVASGSNEQFF. This chain uses TRBV6-4 with TRBJ2-1, with 10 positions matching TRBD2. After removal of 4 bases from V and 7 bases from J, the junction contained 4 bases not matched to a gene. Germline loops: CDR1 MRHNA, CDR2 SNTAGT. The CDR3 is 14 residues long.

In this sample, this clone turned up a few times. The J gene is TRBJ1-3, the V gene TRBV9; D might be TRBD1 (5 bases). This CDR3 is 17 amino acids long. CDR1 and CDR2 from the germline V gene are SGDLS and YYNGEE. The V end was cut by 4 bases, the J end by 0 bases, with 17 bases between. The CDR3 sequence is CASSLSDRRHSGNTIYF. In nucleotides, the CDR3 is TGTGCCAGCAGCCTCTCCGACAGAAGGCACTCTGGAAACACCATATATTTT.

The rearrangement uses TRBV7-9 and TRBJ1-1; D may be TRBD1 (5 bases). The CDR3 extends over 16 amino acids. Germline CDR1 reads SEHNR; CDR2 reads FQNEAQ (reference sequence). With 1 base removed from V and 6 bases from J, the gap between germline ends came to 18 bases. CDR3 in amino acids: CASSLGGLEKSSEAFF. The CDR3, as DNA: TGTGCCAGCAGCTTAGGGGGCCTAGAAAAATCATCTGAAGCTTTCTTT. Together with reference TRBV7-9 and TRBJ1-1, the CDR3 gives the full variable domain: DTGVSQNPRHKITKRGQNVTFRCDPISEHNRLYWYRQTLGQGPEFLTYFQNEAQLEKSRLLSDRFSAERPKGSFSTLEIQRTEQGDSAMYLCASSLGGLEKSSEAFFGQGTRLTVV.

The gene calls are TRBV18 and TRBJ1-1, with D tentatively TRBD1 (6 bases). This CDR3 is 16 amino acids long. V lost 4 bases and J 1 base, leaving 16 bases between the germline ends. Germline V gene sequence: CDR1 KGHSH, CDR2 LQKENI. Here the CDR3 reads CASSRDMAGSNTEAFF. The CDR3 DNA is TGTGCCAGCTCACGGGACATGGCGGGGTCGAACACTGAAGCTTTCTTT.

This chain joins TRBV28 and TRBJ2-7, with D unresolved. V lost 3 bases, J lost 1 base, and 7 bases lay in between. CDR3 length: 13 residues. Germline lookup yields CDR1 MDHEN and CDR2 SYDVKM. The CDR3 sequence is CASSLHSSYEQYF. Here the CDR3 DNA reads TGTGCCAGCAGTTTGCACAGTTCCTACGAGCAGTACTTC.

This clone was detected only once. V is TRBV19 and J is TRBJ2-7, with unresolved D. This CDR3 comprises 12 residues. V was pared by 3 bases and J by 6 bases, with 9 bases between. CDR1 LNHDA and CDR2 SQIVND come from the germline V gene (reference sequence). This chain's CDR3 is CASSIRAGEQYF. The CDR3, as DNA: TGTGCCAGTAGTATCCGGGCCGGCGAGCAGTACTTC.

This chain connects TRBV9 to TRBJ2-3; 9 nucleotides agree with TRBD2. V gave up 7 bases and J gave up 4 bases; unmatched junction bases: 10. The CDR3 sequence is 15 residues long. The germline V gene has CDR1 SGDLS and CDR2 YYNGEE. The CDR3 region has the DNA TGTGCCAGCTGTCCTGGGGGACTAGCTGCAGATACGCAGTATTTT. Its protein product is CASCPGGLAADTQYF.

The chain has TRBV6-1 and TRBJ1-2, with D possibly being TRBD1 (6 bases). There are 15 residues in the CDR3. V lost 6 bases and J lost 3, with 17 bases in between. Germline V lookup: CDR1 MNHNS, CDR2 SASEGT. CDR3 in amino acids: CASRPRGPRDYGYTF. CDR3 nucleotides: TGTGCCAGCAGACCTCGGGGGCCGCGCGACTATGGCTACACCTTC.

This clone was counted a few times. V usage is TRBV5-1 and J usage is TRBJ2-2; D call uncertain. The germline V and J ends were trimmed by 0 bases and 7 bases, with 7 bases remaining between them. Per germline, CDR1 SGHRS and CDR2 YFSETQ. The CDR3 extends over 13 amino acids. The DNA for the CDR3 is TGCGCCAGCAGCTTGGATTTTGGCGGGGAGCTGTTTTTT. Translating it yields CASSLDFGGELFF.

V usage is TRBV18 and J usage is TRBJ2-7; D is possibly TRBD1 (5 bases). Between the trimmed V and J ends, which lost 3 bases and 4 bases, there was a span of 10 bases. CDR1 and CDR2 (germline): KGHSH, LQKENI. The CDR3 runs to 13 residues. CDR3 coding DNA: TGTGCCAGCTCACCTTCGACAGTTTACGAGCAGTACTTC. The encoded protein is CASSPSTVYEQYF.

CDR3 sequence: CASSPGREQPQHF. The CDR3 nucleotides read TGTGCCAGCAGTCCAGGACGGGAGCAGCCCCAGCATTTT. The rearrangement joins TRBV6-5 to TRBJ1-5; D not certain. This CDR3 spans 13 amino acids. In germline, CDR1 is MNHEY, CDR2 SVGAGI. V lost 5 bases and J lost 7, with 12 bases in between.

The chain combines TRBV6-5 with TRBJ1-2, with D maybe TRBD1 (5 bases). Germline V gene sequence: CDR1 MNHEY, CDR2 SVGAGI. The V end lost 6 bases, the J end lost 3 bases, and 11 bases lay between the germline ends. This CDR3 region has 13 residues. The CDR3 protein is CASRPLGDYGYTF. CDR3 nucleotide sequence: TGTGCCAGCAGGCCCCTGGGGGACTATGGCTACACCTTC.

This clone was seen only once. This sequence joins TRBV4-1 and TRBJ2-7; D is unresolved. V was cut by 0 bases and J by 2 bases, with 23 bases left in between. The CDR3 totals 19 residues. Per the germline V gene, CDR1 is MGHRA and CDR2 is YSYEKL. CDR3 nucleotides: TGCGCCAGCAGCCAAGATGGCCCGTGGGTGAGCCCATCCGCCTACGAGCAGTACTTC. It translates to CASSQDGPWVSPSAYEQYF.